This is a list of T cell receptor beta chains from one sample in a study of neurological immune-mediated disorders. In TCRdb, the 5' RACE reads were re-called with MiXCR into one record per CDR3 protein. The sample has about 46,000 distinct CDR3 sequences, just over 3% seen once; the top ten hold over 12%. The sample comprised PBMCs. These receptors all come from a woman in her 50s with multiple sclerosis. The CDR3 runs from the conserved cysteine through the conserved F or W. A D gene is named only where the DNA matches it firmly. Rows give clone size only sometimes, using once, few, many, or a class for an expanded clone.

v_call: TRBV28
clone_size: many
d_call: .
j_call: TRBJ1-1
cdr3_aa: CASSLRTLNPLGAKAFF
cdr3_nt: TGTGCCAGCAGTTTACGTACCCTTAACCCCCTCGGGGCGAAAGCTTTCTTT

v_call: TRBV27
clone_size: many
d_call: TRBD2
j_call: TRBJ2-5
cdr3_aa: CASSFGTSGVETQYF
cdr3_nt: TGTGCCAGCAGTTTTGGGACTAGCGGGGTGGAGACCCAGTACTTC

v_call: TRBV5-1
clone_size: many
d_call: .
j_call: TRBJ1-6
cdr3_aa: CASSPETGPYSPLHF
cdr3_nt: TGCGCCAGCAGCCCGGAGACAGGCCCGTATTCACCCCTCCACTTT

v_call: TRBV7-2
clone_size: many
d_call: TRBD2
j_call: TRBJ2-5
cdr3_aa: CASSLQRGGGETQYF
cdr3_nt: TGTGCCAGCAGCTTACAGCGGGGGGGCGGAGAGACCCAGTACTTC

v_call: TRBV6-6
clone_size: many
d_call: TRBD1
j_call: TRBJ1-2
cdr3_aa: CASSPGTGVTNYGYTF
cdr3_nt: TGTGCCAGCAGTCCCGGGACAGGGGTAACCAACTATGGCTACACCTTC

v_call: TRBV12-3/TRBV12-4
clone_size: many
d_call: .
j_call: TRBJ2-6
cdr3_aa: CASRPGHKNSGANVLTF
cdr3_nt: TGTGCCAGCAGACCGGGACATAAAAACTCTGGGGCCAACGTCCTGACTTTC

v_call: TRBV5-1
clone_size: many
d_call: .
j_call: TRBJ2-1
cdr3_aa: CASSSGTALPYNEQFF
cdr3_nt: TGCGCCAGCAGCTCCGGGACGGCTTTACCCTACAATGAGCAGTTCTTC

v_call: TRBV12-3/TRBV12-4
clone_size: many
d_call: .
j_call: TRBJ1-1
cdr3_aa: CASSLAGGGFTEAFF
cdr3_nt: TGTGCCAGCAGTTTAGCCGGGGGGGGCTTCACTGAAGCTTTCTTT

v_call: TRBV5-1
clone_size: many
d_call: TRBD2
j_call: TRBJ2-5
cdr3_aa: CASSPGGGQETQYF
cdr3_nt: TGCGCCAGCAGCCCGGGGGGAGGCCAAGAGACCCAGTACTTC

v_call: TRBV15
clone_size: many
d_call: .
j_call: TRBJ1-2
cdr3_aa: CATSREYNVGQYGYTF
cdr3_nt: TGTGCCACCAGCAGAGAATACAACGTAGGGCAATATGGCTACACCTTC

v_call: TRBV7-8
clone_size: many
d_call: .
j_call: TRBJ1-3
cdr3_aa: CASTLFGPFSGNTIYF
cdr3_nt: TGTGCCAGCACCCTCTTCGGGCCCTTCTCTGGAAACACCATATATTTT

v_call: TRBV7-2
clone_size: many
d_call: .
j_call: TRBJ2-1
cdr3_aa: CASSSRPSSSYNEQFF
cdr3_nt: TGTGCCAGCAGCTCGCGGCCCTCGAGCTCCTACAATGAGCAGTTCTTC

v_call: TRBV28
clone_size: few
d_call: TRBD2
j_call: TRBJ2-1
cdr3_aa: CASSLSGTRNSYNEQFF
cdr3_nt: TGTGCCAGCAGTTTGTCCGGGACTAGAAACTCCTACAATGAGCAGTTCTTC

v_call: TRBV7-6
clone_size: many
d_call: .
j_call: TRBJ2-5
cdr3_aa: CASSLGGSAETQYF
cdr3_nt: TGTGCCAGCAGCTTAGGCGGCTCTGCAGAGACCCAGTACTTC

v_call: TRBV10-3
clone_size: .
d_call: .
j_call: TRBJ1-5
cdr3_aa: CAISESGGEKTQNF
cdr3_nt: TGTGCCATCAGTGAGTCGGGGGGTGAAAAGACCCAGAATTTT

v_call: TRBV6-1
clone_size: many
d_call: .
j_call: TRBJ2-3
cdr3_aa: CASSATRAGTQYF
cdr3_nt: TGTGCCAGCAGTGCAACTAGGGCCGGTACGCAGTATTTT

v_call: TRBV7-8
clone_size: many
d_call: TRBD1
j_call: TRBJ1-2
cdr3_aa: CASSPGVQGVRGYTF
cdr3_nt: TGTGCCAGCAGCCCAGGGGTGCAGGGGGTACGTGGCTACACCTTC

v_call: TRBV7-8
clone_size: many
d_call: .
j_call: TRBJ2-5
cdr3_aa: CASSWVTETQYF
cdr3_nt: TGTGCCAGCAGCTGGGTGACGGAGACCCAGTACTTC

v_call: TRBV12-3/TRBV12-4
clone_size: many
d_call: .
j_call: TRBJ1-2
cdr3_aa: CASSPHQGAGYGYTF
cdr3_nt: TGTGCCAGCAGTCCCCACCAAGGGGCGGGTTATGGCTACACCTTC

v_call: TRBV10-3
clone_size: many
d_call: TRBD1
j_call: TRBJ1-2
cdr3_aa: CAISGSTLGQGTYGYTF
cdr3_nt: TGTGCCATCAGTGGGTCTACCTTGGGACAGGGAACATATGGCTACACCTTC

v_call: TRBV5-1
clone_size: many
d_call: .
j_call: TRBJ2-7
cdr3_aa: CASSLGWTGYEQYF
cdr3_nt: TGCGCCAGCAGCTTGGGATGGACCGGCTACGAGCAGTACTTC

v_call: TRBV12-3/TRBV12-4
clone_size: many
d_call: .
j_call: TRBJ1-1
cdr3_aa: CASSLHELEAFF
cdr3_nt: TGTGCCAGCAGCCTCCACGAGCTTGAAGCTTTCTTT

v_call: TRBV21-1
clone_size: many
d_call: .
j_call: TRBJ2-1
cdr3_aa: CASSSLNGGADEQFF
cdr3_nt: TGTGCCAGCAGCTCATTGAACGGGGGGGCCGATGAGCAGTTCTTC

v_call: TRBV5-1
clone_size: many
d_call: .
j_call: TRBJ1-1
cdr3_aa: CASSPRPTPNTEAFF
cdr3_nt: TGCGCCAGCAGCCCGAGGCCCACCCCGAACACTGAAGCTTTCTTT

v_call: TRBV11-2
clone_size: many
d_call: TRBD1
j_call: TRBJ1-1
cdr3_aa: CASSHGQGRTEAFF
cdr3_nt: TGTGCCAGCAGCCACGGACAGGGTCGCACTGAAGCTTTCTTT

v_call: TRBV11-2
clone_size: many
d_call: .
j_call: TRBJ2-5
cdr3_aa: CASSLNSAGFEETQYF
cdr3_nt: TGTGCCAGCAGCCTGAATAGCGCCGGGTTTGAGGAGACCCAGTACTTC

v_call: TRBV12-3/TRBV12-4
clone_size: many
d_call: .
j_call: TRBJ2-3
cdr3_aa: CASSFLLGTDTQYF
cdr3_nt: TGTGCCAGCAGTTTCCTTCTTGGCACAGATACGCAGTATTTT

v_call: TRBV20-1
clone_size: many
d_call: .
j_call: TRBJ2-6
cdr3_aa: CSARVYTGANVLTF
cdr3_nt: TGCAGTGCTAGAGTCTATACTGGGGCCAACGTCCTGACTTTC

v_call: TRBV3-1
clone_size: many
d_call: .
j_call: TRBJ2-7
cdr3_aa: CASSQVRGEQYF
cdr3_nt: TGTGCCAGCAGCCAAGTTAGGGGCGAGCAGTACTTC

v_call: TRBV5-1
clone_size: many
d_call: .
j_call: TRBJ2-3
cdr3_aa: CASSLEAGTDTQYF
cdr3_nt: TGCGCCAGCAGCTTGGAGGCGGGAACAGATACGCAGTATTTT

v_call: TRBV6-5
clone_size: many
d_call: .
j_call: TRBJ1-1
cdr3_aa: CASSYLRTEGTEAFF
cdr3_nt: TGTGCCAGCAGTTACCTTAGGACGGAGGGCACTGAAGCTTTCTTT

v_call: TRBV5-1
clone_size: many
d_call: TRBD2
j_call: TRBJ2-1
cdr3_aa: CASSLVAGGRDEQFF
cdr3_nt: TGCGCCAGCAGCTTGGTCGCGGGAGGGAGAGATGAGCAGTTCTTC

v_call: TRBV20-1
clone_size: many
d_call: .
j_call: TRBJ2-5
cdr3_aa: CSATLSVQETQYF
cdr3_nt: TGCAGTGCTACTCTTTCGGTCCAAGAGACCCAGTACTTC

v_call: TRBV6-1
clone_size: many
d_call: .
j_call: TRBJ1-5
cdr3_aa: CASQQGYINQPQHF
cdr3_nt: TGTGCCAGCCAACAGGGTTATATCAATCAGCCCCAGCATTTT

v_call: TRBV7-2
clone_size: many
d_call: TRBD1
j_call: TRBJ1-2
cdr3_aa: CASSPRDSQKDYGYTF
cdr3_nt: TGTGCCAGCAGCCCGAGGGACAGCCAGAAGGACTATGGCTACACCTTC

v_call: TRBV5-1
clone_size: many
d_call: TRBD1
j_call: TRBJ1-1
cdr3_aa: CASSLDLQGMEAFF
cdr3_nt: TGCGCCAGCAGCTTGGACTTACAGGGGATGGAAGCTTTCTTT

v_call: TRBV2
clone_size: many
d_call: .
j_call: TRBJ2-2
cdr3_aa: CASSLQGPNTGELFF
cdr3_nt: TGTGCCAGCAGTCTCCAGGGTCCGAACACCGGGGAGCTGTTTTTT

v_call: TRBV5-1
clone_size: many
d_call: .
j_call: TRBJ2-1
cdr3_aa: CASSLAVTANEQFF
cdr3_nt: TGCGCCAGCAGCTTGGCCGTGACAGCAAATGAGCAGTTCTTC

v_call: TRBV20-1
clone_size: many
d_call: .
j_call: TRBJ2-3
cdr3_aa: CSALTPTTDTQYF
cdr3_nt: TGCAGTGCCCTAACCCCGACGACAGATACGCAGTATTTT

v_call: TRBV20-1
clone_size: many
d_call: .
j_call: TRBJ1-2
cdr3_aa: CSARTPTGGYTF
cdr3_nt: TGCAGTGCTAGAACGCCTACGGGGGGCTACACCTTC

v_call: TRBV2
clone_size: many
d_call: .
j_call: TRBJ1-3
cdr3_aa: CASSDGYSGNTIYF
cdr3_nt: TGTGCCAGCAGTGACGGATACTCTGGAAACACCATATATTTT